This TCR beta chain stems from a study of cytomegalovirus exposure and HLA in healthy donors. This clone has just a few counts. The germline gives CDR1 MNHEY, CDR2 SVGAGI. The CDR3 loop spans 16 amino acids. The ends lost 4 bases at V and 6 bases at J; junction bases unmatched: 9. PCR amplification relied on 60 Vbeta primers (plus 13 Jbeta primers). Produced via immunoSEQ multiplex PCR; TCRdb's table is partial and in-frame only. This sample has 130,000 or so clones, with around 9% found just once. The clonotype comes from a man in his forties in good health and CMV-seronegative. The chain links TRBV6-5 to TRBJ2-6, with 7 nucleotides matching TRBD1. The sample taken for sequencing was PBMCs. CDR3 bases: TGTGCCAGCAGTTGGCTACAGGGGAATACGGCCAACGTCCTGACTTTC. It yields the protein CASSWLQGNTANVLTF.